These T cell receptor beta chains were read from a single sample in a study of blood T cell repertoires in COVID-19. Sequencing used immunoSEQ multiplex PCR; TCRdb keeps in-frame clones, though not all of them. The profile shows some 240,000 clones, 70% to 85% of them singletons. Material for sequencing was peripheral blood. Receptors originate from a woman aged 40-49 years who had recovered from COVID-19. The CDR3 runs from the conserved cysteine through the conserved F or W.

CDR3 protein: CASSSGTLPQETQYF; CDR3 length: 15; J gene: TRBJ2-5; V gene: TRBV19
CDR3 protein: CASSQDITSGTYEQYF; CDR3 length: 16; J gene: TRBJ2-7; V gene: TRBV4-1
CDR3 protein: CASSQGAPGDQPQHF; CDR3 length: 15; J gene: TRBJ1-5; V gene: TRBV3-1/TRBV3-2
CDR3 protein: CASSSGQGGEQYF; CDR3 length: 13; J gene: TRBJ2-7; V gene: TRBV6-2/TRBV6-3
CDR3 protein: CASLDRARASPLHF; CDR3 length: 14; J gene: TRBJ1-6; V gene: TRBV19
CDR3 protein: CASELAGAVEQYF; CDR3 length: 13; J gene: TRBJ2-7; V gene: TRBV6-5
CDR3 protein: CASSPRDTLSTNEKLFF; CDR3 length: 17; J gene: TRBJ1-4; V gene: TRBV11-3
CDR3 protein: CASSMGRGNGELFF; CDR3 length: 14; J gene: TRBJ2-2; V gene: TRBV19
CDR3 protein: CASSLGRISNYGYTF; CDR3 length: 15; J gene: TRBJ1-2; V gene: TRBV5-4
CDR3 protein: CASIPGQRNTEAFF; CDR3 length: 14; J gene: TRBJ1-1; V gene: TRBV28
CDR3 protein: CASSLSWGDNEQFF; CDR3 length: 14; J gene: TRBJ2-1; V gene: TRBV5-1
CDR3 protein: CASSPGQGFNEQFF; CDR3 length: 14; J gene: TRBJ2-1; V gene: TRBV19
CDR3 protein: CASSEEYNRWGQDYGYTF; CDR3 length: 18; J gene: TRBJ1-2; V gene: TRBV6-1